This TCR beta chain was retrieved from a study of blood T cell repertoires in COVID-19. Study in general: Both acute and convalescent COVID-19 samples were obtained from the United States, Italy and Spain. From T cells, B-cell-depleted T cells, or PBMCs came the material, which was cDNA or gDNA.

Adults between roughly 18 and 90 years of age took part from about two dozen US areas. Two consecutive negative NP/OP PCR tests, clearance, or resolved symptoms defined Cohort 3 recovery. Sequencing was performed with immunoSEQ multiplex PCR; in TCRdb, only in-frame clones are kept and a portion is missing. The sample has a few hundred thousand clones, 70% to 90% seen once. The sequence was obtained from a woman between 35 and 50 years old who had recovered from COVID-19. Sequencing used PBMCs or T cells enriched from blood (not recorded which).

This CDR3 reads CAIRREQGPYEQYF. The CDR3 nucleotides read TGTGCCATCAGGAGGGAACAGGGACCCTACGAGCAGTACTTC. The chain has TRBV10-3 and TRBJ2-7; a weak D match, TRBD1 (6 bases). The CDR3 is 14 residues long. Trimming removed 6 bases at V and 2 bases at J, with 14 bases between. Germline CDR1 ENHRY, CDR2 SYGVKD.